This TCR beta chain was recovered during a study of cytomegalovirus exposure and HLA in healthy donors. General observations from the study: The authors enumerated 150 to 200 TCR beta chains as linked to cytomegalovirus.

Regarding this clone: The antigen remains undetermined.

The CDR3 has 11 amino acids. Trimming stripped 5 bases from V and 6 bases from J, with 8 bases between. Germline V lookup: CDR1 SNHLY, CDR2 FYNNEI. Use of 60 Vbeta and 13 Jbeta primers characterized the PCR. The data were produced by immunoSEQ multiplex PCR, yet TCRdb's version contains in-frame clones alone and is incomplete. This table holds under 200,000 clones, approximately 70% found once. The J gene is TRBJ2-7, the V gene TRBV2, with TRBD1 as a possible D gene (6 bases). The clonotype originates from a woman in her 30s in good health and CMV-seronegative. Sequencing was performed on PBMCs. Here the CDR3 DNA reads TGTGCCAGCAGTACAGGGCCCGAGCAGTACTTC. It translates to CASSTGPEQYF.